The clone carrying this TCR beta chain showed up just once. The data were obtained in a study of blood T cell repertoires in COVID-19. Germline values: CDR1 SGHNT, CDR2 YYREEE (reference sequence). V shed 4 bases and J shed 4 bases, with 11 bases lying between them. The CDR3 is made up of 14 amino acids. In the source study's methods: Estimates of nucleated cell counts were drawn from the amplification of reference gene primers. The table came from immunoSEQ multiplex PCR; TCRdb's copy has only in-frame clones and leaves some out. The D gene and trimming were derived from the DNA, and the V and J assignments and clone size from that table. This table has around 80,000 clones, under 85% appearing once.

V and J are TRBV5-4 and TRBJ2-2; D perhaps matches TRBD2 (6 bases). The source material was peripheral blood. The sequence was collected from a human donor in a cohort sampled during active COVID-19. The CDR3 sequence is CASSAGGATGELFF. Written as DNA, the CDR3 is TGTGCCAGCAGCGCCGGGGGTGCCACCGGGGAGCTGTTTTTT.